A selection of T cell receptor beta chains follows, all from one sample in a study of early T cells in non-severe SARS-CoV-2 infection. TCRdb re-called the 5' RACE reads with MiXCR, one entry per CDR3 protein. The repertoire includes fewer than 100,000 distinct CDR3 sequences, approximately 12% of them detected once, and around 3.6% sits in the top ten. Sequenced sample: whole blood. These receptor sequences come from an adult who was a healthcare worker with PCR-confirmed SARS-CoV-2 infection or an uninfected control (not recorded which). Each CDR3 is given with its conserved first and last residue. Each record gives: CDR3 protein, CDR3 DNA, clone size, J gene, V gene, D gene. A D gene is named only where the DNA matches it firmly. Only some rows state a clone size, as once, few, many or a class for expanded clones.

CDR3: CASTRTSGRDEQYF
DNA: TGTGCCAGCACCCGGACTAGCGGGAGGGACGAGCAGTACTTC
size: NA
J: TRBJ2-7
V: TRBV7-9
D: TRBD2

CDR3: CAISESLNYGYTF
DNA: TGTGCCATCAGTGAGTCACTGAACTATGGCTACACCTTC
size: NA
J: TRBJ1-2
V: TRBV10-3
D: NA

CDR3: CASSQGIWDVRQGAFF
DNA: TGTGCCAGCAGCCAAGGGATCTGGGACGTCCGCCAAGGAGCTTTCTTT
size: many
J: TRBJ1-1
V: TRBV4-2
D: NA

CDR3: CASSPPAVEEQYF
DNA: TGTGCCAGCAGTCCCCCGGCAGTAGAAGAGCAGTACTTC
size: NA
J: TRBJ2-7
V: TRBV28
D: NA

CDR3: CASRRPPGYEQYF
DNA: TGTGCCAGCAGGAGACCTCCGGGCTACGAGCAGTACTTC
size: few
J: TRBJ2-7
V: TRBV25-1
D: NA

CDR3: CATSTGTANSYNEQFF
DNA: TGTGCCACCAGCACCGGGACGGCGAACTCCTACAATGAGCAGTTCTTC
size: many
J: TRBJ2-1
V: TRBV15
D: NA

CDR3: CSALPGLAAGGTQYF
DNA: TGCAGTGCCCTCCCGGGACTAGCGGCGGGAGGGACCCAGTACTTC
size: few
J: TRBJ2-5
V: TRBV20-1
D: TRBD2

CDR3: CASSFGSGVGTDTQYF
DNA: TGTGCCAGCAGCTTCGGCTCGGGAGTAGGGACAGATACGCAGTATTTT
size: NA
J: TRBJ2-3
V: TRBV9
D: NA

CDR3: CSVSTSGRYTGELFF
DNA: TGCAGCGTTTCGACTAGCGGGAGATACACCGGGGAGCTGTTTTTT
size: few
J: TRBJ2-2
V: TRBV29-1
D: TRBD2

CDR3: CASSLLAGGLQFF
DNA: TGTGCCAGCAGCCTCCTAGCGGGAGGGTTGCAGTTCTTC
size: NA
J: TRBJ2-1
V: TRBV3-1
D: TRBD2

CDR3: CASRRSGSGYEQYF
DNA: TGTGCCAGCCGGCGTAGCGGGAGTGGCTACGAGCAGTACTTC
size: few
J: TRBJ2-7
V: TRBV11-2
D: TRBD2

CDR3: CAWGQAQDTQYF
DNA: TGTGCCTGGGGTCAGGCCCAAGATACGCAGTATTTT
size: few
J: TRBJ2-3
V: TRBV30
D: NA

CDR3: CASSQTSGSSYEQYF
DNA: TGCGCCAGCAGCCAAACTAGCGGGAGTTCCTACGAGCAGTACTTC
size: NA
J: TRBJ2-7
V: TRBV10-2
D: TRBD2

CDR3: CSVEDRQGNEQFF
DNA: TGCAGCGTTGAAGATAGGCAGGGTAATGAGCAGTTCTTC
size: many
J: TRBJ2-1
V: TRBV29-1
D: NA

CDR3: CASSDGTVEAFF
DNA: TGTGCCAGCAGTGACGGGACAGTTGAAGCTTTCTTT
size: many
J: TRBJ1-1
V: TRBV6-5
D: TRBD1

CDR3: CASSLRDRGPGELFF
DNA: TGTGCCAGCAGTTTGCGGGACAGGGGGCCCGGGGAGCTGTTTTTT
size: few
J: TRBJ2-2
V: TRBV28
D: TRBD1

CDR3: CASSQDGRVNGYTF
DNA: TGCGCCAGCAGCCAAGATGGGCGGGTTAATGGCTACACCTTC
size: few
J: TRBJ1-2
V: TRBV4-1
D: NA

CDR3: CASSSTSQIVNEQFF
DNA: TGTGCCAGCAGCTCAACTAGCCAGATCGTCAATGAGCAGTTCTTC
size: NA
J: TRBJ2-1
V: TRBV11-3
D: NA

CDR3: CASSLGLAVTDTQYF
DNA: TGTGCCAGCAGCTTAGGACTAGCGGTCACAGATACGCAGTATTTT
size: NA
J: TRBJ2-3
V: TRBV11-2
D: TRBD2

CDR3: CATSDLGYTEAFF
DNA: TGTGCCACCAGTGATTTAGGGTACACTGAAGCTTTCTTT
size: NA
J: TRBJ1-1
V: TRBV24-1
D: NA

CDR3: CASTQTSGIGNEQFF
DNA: TGCGCCAGCACCCAGACTAGCGGGATTGGTAATGAGCAGTTCTTC
size: NA
J: TRBJ2-1
V: TRBV5-1
D: TRBD2

CDR3: CASSRRLAGSSYNEQFF
DNA: TGTGCCAGTAGTAGACGACTAGCGGGAAGCTCCTACAATGAGCAGTTCTTC
size: few
J: TRBJ2-1
V: TRBV19
D: TRBD2

CDR3: CSVWGGQPYQETQYF
DNA: TGCAGCGTTTGGGGTGGGCAGCCCTATCAAGAGACCCAGTACTTC
size: many
J: TRBJ2-5
V: TRBV29-1
D: NA

CDR3: CASSYGLAGGQETQYF
DNA: TGTGCCAGCAGTTACGGCCTAGCGGGAGGCCAAGAGACCCAGTACTTC
size: few
J: TRBJ2-5
V: TRBV6-5
D: TRBD2

CDR3: CASSLPGSPYEQYF
DNA: TGTGCCAGCAGTCTACCCGGGAGCCCCTACGAGCAGTACTTC
size: few
J: TRBJ2-7
V: TRBV28
D: NA

CDR3: CASSLLPFSGANVLTF
DNA: TGTGCCAGCAGCCTCCTCCCCTTCTCTGGGGCCAACGTCCTGACTTTC
size: few
J: TRBJ2-6
V: TRBV3-1
D: NA

CDR3: CASRRDREGSHEQFF
DNA: TGTGCCAGCAGGCGGGACCGAGAGGGTTCCCATGAGCAGTTCTTC
size: many
J: TRBJ2-1
V: TRBV28
D: NA

CDR3: CSTRRNTEAFF
DNA: TGCAGCACTCGTCGGAACACTGAAGCTTTCTTT
size: few
J: TRBJ1-1
V: TRBV29-1
D: NA

CDR3: CASSPTARGDTQYF
DNA: TGTGCCAGCAGCCCCACGGCGAGAGGAGATACGCAGTATTTT
size: NA
J: TRBJ2-3
V: TRBV7-7
D: NA

CDR3: CASSPGLASSGELFF
DNA: TGTGCCAGCAGCCCAGGACTAGCGTCTTCCGGGGAGCTGTTTTTT
size: NA
J: TRBJ2-2
V: TRBV9
D: TRBD2

CDR3: CASSSRTGGGRLFF
DNA: TGTGCCAGCAGTTCAAGGACAGGGGGGGGCCGGCTGTTTTTT
size: many
J: TRBJ1-4
V: TRBV27
D: TRBD1

CDR3: CASSQADSATNEKLFF
DNA: TGTGCCAGCAGCCAAGCGGACAGCGCAACTAATGAAAAACTGTTTTTT
size: NA
J: TRBJ1-4
V: TRBV4-2
D: NA

CDR3: CSVDRQGFDYGYTF
DNA: TGCAGCGTTGATAGACAGGGTTTCGACTATGGCTACACCTTC
size: many
J: TRBJ1-2
V: TRBV29-1
D: TRBD1

CDR3: CASSLVSRGAYEQYF
DNA: TGTGCCAGCAGTTTAGTGTCCCGAGGGGCTTACGAGCAGTACTTC
size: NA
J: TRBJ2-7
V: TRBV28
D: NA

CDR3: CASSLRQGDTGELFF
DNA: TGTGCCAGCAGCCTCCGACAGGGGGACACCGGGGAGCTGTTTTTT
size: many
J: TRBJ2-2
V: TRBV5-4
D: TRBD1

CDR3: CASSLPGLAGYEQYF
DNA: TGTGCCAGCAGCTTACCCGGACTAGCGGGCTACGAGCAGTACTTC
size: NA
J: TRBJ2-7
V: TRBV7-8
D: TRBD2

CDR3: CASSPTSGRETQYF
DNA: TGTGCCAGTAGTCCAACTAGCGGTAGAGAGACCCAGTACTTC
size: NA
J: TRBJ2-5
V: TRBV19
D: TRBD2

CDR3: CASSLVQGAFGYTF
DNA: TGTGCCAGCAGCTTGGTACAGGGGGCTTTTGGCTACACCTTC
size: many
J: TRBJ1-2
V: TRBV11-2
D: TRBD1

CDR3: CASSLGGWGYNEQFF
DNA: TGTGCCAGCAGCTTAGGTGGTTGGGGTTACAATGAGCAGTTCTTC
size: few
J: TRBJ2-1
V: TRBV7-9
D: NA

CDR3: CASTLGGGVETQYF
DNA: TGTGCCAGCACCTTGGGGGGAGGAGTAGAGACCCAGTACTTC
size: NA
J: TRBJ2-5
V: TRBV6-6
D: NA

CDR3: CASSDSAGAMGELFF
DNA: TGTGCCAGCAGTGACTCTGCGGGAGCGATGGGGGAGCTGTTTTTT
size: few
J: TRBJ2-2
V: TRBV6-4
D: TRBD2

CDR3: CASMPGQPNTEAFF
DNA: TGCGCCAGCATGCCGGGGCAACCGAACACTGAAGCTTTCTTT
size: few
J: TRBJ1-1
V: TRBV5-1
D: NA

CDR3: CASSQGRASARGSIQYF
DNA: TGTGCCAGCAGCCAGGGTCGGGCTAGCGCGCGCGGGAGCATTCAGTACTTC
size: few
J: TRBJ2-4
V: TRBV9
D: TRBD2

CDR3: CAWSVSHTGELFF
DNA: TGTGCCTGGAGTGTATCTCACACCGGGGAGCTGTTTTTT
size: few
J: TRBJ2-2
V: TRBV30
D: NA

CDR3: CASSKARTTNEKLFF
DNA: TGTGCCAGCAGCAAGGCAAGGACAACTAATGAAAAACTGTTTTTT
size: many
J: TRBJ1-4
V: TRBV3-1
D: NA